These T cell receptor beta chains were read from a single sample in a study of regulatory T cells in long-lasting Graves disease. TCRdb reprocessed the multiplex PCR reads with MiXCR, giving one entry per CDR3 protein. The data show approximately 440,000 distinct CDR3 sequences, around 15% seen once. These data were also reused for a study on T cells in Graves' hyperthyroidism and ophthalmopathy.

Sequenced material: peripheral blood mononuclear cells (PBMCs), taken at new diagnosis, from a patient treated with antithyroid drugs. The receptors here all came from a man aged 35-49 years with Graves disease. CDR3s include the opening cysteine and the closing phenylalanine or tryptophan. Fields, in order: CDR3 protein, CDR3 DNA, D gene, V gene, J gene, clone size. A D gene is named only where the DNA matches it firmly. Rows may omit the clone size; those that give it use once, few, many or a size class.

CASSLWQESDTQYF	TGTGCCAGCAGTTTATGGCAGGAGTCAGATACGCAGTATTTT	NA	TRBV28	TRBJ2-3	many
CVSLEKRYSNQPQHF	TGTGTCAGCCTCGAAAAACGTTATAGCAATCAGCCCCAGCATTTT	NA	TRBV2	TRBJ1-5	NA
CAWSPRVAKNIQYF	TGTGCCTGGAGTCCCAGGGTAGCCAAAAACATTCAGTACTTC	NA	TRBV30	TRBJ2-4	few
CASRYGLASYNEQFF	TGTGCCAGCAGATACGGACTGGCCAGCTACAATGAGCAGTTCTTC	NA	TRBV2	TRBJ2-1	many
CASGLPHSGTASSYNEQFF	TGTGCTAGTGGTTTGCCCCACTCCGGGACAGCGAGCTCCTACAATGAGCAGTTCTTC	TRBD1	TRBV12-5	TRBJ2-1	few
CASSFAGTGANVLTF	TGTGCCAGTAGCTTTGCAGGGACTGGGGCCAACGTCCTGACTTTC	NA	TRBV19	TRBJ2-6	few
CASTLGGGSSPLHF	TGTGCCAGCACCCTCGGGGGAGGGAGTTCACCCCTCCACTTT	NA	TRBV27	TRBJ1-6	NA
CASRTGQNTEAFF	TGCGCCAGCAGGACGGGACAGAACACTGAAGCTTTCTTT	NA	TRBV5-1	TRBJ1-1	many
CASSYGGPQAGELFF	TGTGCCAGCAGTTACGGGGGACCACAAGCCGGGGAGCTGTTTTTT	NA	TRBV7-2	TRBJ2-2	few
CASRGGTSGIFEQYF	TGTGCCAGCAGGGGGGGGACTAGCGGGATTTTCGAGCAGTACTTC	TRBD2	TRBV28	TRBJ2-7	many
CATSTVGGGNEQYF	TGTGCCACCAGCACTGTTGGGGGGGGGAACGAGCAGTACTTC	TRBD2	TRBV24-1	TRBJ2-7	NA
CAISGSYNEQFF	TGTGCCATTAGCGGCTCCTACAATGAGCAGTTCTTC	NA	TRBV30	TRBJ2-1	many
CASSQGLAGGRETQYF	TGTGCCAGCAGCCAAGGACTAGCGGGAGGGCGAGAGACCCAGTACTTC	TRBD2	TRBV28	TRBJ2-5	many
CSARDDGTSGRGSFNEQFF	TGCAGTGCTAGAGACGATGGGACTAGCGGGAGGGGGTCCTTCAATGAGCAGTTCTTC	TRBD2	TRBV20-1	TRBJ2-1	NA
CASSLAGGTLQETQYF	TGTGCCAGCAGTTTAGCAGGGGGAACGCTCCAAGAGACCCAGTACTTC	TRBD1	TRBV28	TRBJ2-5	many
CASSQSEREDLAKNIQYF	TGCGCCAGCAGCCAGTCAGAGCGGGAGGACCTAGCCAAAAACATTCAGTACTTC	TRBD2	TRBV4-1	TRBJ2-4	NA
CASYRQGNEQFF	TGTGCCAGCTATAGACAGGGCAATGAGCAGTTCTTC	TRBD1	TRBV2	TRBJ2-1	few